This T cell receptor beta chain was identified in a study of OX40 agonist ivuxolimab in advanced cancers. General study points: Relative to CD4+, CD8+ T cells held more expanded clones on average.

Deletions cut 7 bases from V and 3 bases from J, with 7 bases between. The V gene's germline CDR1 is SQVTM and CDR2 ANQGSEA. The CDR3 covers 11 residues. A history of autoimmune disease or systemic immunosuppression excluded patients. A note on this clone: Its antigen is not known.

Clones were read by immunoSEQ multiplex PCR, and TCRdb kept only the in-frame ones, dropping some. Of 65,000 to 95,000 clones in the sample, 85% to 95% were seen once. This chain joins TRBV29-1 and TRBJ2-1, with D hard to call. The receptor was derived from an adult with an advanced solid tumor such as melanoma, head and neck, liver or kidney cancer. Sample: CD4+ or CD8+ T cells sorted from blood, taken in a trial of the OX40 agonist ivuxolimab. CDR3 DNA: TGCAGCGGCGACATCTACAATGAGCAGTTCTTC. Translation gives CSGDIYNEQFF.